These T cell receptor beta chains were read from a single sample in a study of response to subunit inactivated influenza vaccine. Via MiXCR, TCRdb re-called the RT-PCR reads, giving one row per CDR3 protein. The repertoire holds 500,000 to 600,000 distinct CDR3 sequences, with about 15% as singletons. Sequenced here: CD4+ T cells sorted from PBMCs, sampled about 23 months after vaccination. These receptors originate from a man aged 50-75 years who received an inactivated influenza vaccine. The CDR3 runs from the conserved cysteine through the conserved F or W. A D gene is named only where the DNA matches it firmly. Some rows have no size entry. The others give once, few or many, or a class for an expanded clone.

d_call	v_call	clone_size	j_call	cdr3_aa	cdr3_nt
-	TRBV6-1	few	TRBJ2-7	CASRGLVGTSYEQYF	TGTGCCAGCAGGGGATTGGTCGGGACCTCCTACGAGCAGTACTTC
TRBD2	TRBV4-2	few	TRBJ2-5	CASSQEASGGYQETQYF	TGTGCCAGCAGCCAAGAAGCTAGCGGGGGGTACCAAGAGACCCAGTACTTC
TRBD2	TRBV4-3	few	TRBJ2-1	CASSQVASGSNEQFF	TGCGCCAGCAGCCAAGTTGCTAGCGGGAGCAATGAGCAGTTCTTC
TRBD1	TRBV5-1	many	TRBJ2-7	CASSSTGNSYEQYF	TGCGCCAGCAGCTCGACAGGGAACTCCTACGAGCAGTACTTC
TRBD1	TRBV6-1	-	TRBJ1-4	CASRNRGGYEKLFF	TGTGCCAGCAGGAACAGGGGGGGATATGAAAAACTGTTTTTT
-	TRBV5-5	-	TRBJ1-1	CASSLRIQNTEAFF	TGTGCCAGCAGCTTGAGGATCCAGAACACTGAAGCTTTCTTT
-	TRBV12-3/TRBV12-4	few	TRBJ1-5	CASRRHGRGLLYSNQPQHF	TGTGCCAGCAGACGCCACGGCAGGGGCCTGCTTTATAGCAATCAGCCCCAGCATTTT
-	TRBV4-2	few	TRBJ1-5	CASSQDTARGSSQPQHF	TGTGCCAGCAGCCAAGATACGGCCAGGGGATCTTCTCAGCCCCAGCATTTT
TRBD1	TRBV11-1	once	TRBJ2-3	CASGTGTGSFGTQYF	TGTGCCAGCGGCACCGGGACAGGCAGTTTCGGTACGCAGTATTTT
TRBD2	TRBV29-1	-	TRBJ2-1	CSVERDLNEQFF	TGCAGCGTAGAGCGGGACCTCAATGAGCAGTTCTTC
TRBD2	TRBV5-1	-	TRBJ2-2	CASSWSGGNTGELFF	TGCGCCAGCAGCTGGAGCGGGGGCAACACCGGGGAGCTGTTTTTT
TRBD2	TRBV9	once	TRBJ2-5	CASSVSGRSETQYF	TGTGCCAGCAGCGTAAGCGGGAGAAGCGAGACCCAGTACTTC
-	TRBV20-1	few	TRBJ2-2	CSAIFEGHGELFF	TGCAGTGCGATATTCGAGGGCCACGGGGAGCTGTTTTTT
-	TRBV10-3	many	TRBJ2-7	CAISDRGGSYEQYF	TGTGCCATCAGCGATCGTGGGGGGTCCTACGAGCAGTACTTC
TRBD1	TRBV11-2	few	TRBJ2-3	CASSRELPGGRDTQYF	TGTGCCAGCAGCCGCGAACTGCCAGGGGGTCGGGATACGCAGTATTTT
-	TRBV15	-	TRBJ2-3	CATSRDRLTSFPDTQYF	TGTGCCACCAGCAGAGACCGACTTACTAGTTTCCCAGATACGCAGTATTTT
-	TRBV5-1	once	TRBJ2-2	CASSLIGGTGELFF	TGCGCCAGCAGCTTGATAGGGGGCACCGGGGAGCTGTTTTTT
-	TRBV6-5	few	TRBJ1-1	CASVGLGGSAEAFF	TGTGCCAGCGTTGGGTTGGGGGGTTCAGCTGAAGCTTTCTTT
TRBD2	TRBV7-8	once	TRBJ2-7	CASSSSGIAYEQYF	TGTGCCAGCAGCTCTAGCGGGATCGCCTACGAGCAGTACTTC
-	TRBV10-3	-	TRBJ2-2	CAISETQPTGELFF	TGTGCCATCAGTGAGACACAGCCGACCGGGGAGCTGTTTTTT
TRBD1	TRBV20-1	-	TRBJ1-5	CSAFDRASWQPQHF	TGCAGTGCTTTCGACAGGGCGTCATGGCAGCCCCAGCATTTT
-	TRBV29-1	-	TRBJ2-5	CSAGARETQYF	TGCAGCGCCGGAGCGAGGGAGACCCAGTACTTC
-	TRBV29-1	-	TRBJ2-3	CSAPVRADTQYF	TGCAGCGCTCCTGTGCGGGCAGATACGCAGTATTTT
-	TRBV20-1	-	TRBJ2-3	CSADDADTQYF	TGCAGTGCAGACGACGCGGATACGCAGTATTTT
TRBD1	TRBV6-5	few	TRBJ1-3	CASSYSNRGLSGNTIYF	TGTGCCAGCAGTTACTCGAACAGGGGCCTCTCTGGAAACACCATATATTTT
-	TRBV9	many	TRBJ2-3	CASSVFGSTDTQYF	TGTGCCAGCAGCGTATTTGGAAGCACAGATACGCAGTATTTT
TRBD1	TRBV5-1	-	TRBJ2-5	CASSSSVTGGVETQYF	TGCGCCAGCAGCTCCTCCGTTACAGGGGGCGTAGAGACCCAGTACTTC
-	TRBV28	-	TRBJ2-3	CASSLLHGGRTDTQYF	TGTGCCAGCAGTTTATTGCATGGCGGACGCACAGATACGCAGTATTTT
-	TRBV7-8	few	TRBJ2-7	CASSLNRAYYEQYF	TGTGCCAGCAGCTTAAACAGGGCTTACTACGAGCAGTACTTC
-	TRBV10-3	many	TRBJ1-2	CAISEPLGSYTF	TGTGCCATCAGTGAGCCTTTGGGAAGCTACACCTTC
-	TRBV20-1	few	TRBJ2-2	CSASNRGAGGELFF	TGCAGTGCATCGAACCGGGGGGCCGGCGGGGAGCTGTTTTTT